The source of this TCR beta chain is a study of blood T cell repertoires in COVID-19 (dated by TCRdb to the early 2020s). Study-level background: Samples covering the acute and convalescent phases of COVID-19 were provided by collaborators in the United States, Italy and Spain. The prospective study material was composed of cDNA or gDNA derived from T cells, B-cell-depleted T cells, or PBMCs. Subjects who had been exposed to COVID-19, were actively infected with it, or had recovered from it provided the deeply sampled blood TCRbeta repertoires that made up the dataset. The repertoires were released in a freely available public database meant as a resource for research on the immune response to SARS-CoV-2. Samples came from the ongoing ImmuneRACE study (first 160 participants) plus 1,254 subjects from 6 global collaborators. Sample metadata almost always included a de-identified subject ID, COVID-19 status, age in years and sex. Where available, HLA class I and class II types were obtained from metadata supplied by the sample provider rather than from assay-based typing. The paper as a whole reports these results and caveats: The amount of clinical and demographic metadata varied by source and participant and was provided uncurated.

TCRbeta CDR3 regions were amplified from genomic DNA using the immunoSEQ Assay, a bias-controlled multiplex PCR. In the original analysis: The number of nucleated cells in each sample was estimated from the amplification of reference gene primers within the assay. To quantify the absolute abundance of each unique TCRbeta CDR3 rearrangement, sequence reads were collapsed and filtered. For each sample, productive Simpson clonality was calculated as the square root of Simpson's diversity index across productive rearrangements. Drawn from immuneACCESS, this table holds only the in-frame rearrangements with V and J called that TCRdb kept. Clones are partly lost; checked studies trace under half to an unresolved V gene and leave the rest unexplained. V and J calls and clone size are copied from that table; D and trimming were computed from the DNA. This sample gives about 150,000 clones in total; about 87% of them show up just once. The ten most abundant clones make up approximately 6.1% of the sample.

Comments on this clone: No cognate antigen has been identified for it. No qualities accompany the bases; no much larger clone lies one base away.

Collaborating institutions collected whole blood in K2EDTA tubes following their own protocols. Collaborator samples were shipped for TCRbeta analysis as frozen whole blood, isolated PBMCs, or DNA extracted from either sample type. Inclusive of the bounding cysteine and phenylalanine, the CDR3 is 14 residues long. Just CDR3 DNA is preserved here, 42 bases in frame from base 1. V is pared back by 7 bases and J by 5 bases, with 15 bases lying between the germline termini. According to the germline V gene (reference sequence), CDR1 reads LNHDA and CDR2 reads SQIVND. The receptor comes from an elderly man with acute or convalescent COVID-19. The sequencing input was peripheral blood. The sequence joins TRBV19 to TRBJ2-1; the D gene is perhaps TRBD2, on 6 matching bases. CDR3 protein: CASKGLSPNNEQFF. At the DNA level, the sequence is TGTGCCAGTAAGGGACTCTCCCCTAACAATGAGCAGTTCTTC.